This T cell receptor beta chain came from a study of T cell responses to AZD1222 COVID-19 vaccine. Clones were sequenced by immunoSEQ multiplex PCR, and TCRdb holds only the in-frame ones, with some missing. This sample carries fewer than 70,000 clones, approximately 90% of them seen once, and the ten largest clones take around 5.2%. The CDR3 runs to 15 residues. V dropped 4 bases and J dropped 7; count of bases not matched to a gene: 7. CDR1 is SGDLS, CDR2 YYNGEE, per germline. Study-wide results and limits: Two AZD1222 administrations were followed by greater Spike-specific TCR breadth and depth. Baseline seropositivity occurred in only a handful of AZD1222 recipients. Clonal diversity was possibly underestimated; the donors were predominantly white British and more often female.

With respect to this clone: Antigen specificity is unknown.

V and J are TRBV9 and TRBJ2-1, with 11 bases aligning to TRBD2. The material was peripheral blood, obtained on day 0 of AZD1222 vaccination. The TCR originated in an adult in good health. The CDR3 bases are TGTGCCAGCAGCAAATCTAGCGGGGGGTTAAATGAGCAGTTCTTC. The encoded protein is CASSKSSGGLNEQFF.